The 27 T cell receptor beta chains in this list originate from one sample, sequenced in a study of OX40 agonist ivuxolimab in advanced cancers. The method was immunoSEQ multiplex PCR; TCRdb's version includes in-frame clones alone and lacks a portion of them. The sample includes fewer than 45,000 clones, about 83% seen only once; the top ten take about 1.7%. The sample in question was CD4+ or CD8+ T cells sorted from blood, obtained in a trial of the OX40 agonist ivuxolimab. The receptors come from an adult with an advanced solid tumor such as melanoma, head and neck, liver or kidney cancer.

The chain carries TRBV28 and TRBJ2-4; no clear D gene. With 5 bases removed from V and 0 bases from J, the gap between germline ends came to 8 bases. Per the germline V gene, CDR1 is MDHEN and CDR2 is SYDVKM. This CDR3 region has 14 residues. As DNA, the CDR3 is TGTGCCAGCAGTACTATAGTAGCCAAAAACATTCAGTACTTC. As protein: CASSTIVAKNIQYF.

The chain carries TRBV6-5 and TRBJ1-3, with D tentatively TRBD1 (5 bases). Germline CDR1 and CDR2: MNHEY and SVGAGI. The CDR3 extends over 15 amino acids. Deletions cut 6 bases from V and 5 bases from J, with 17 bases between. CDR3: CASSSQAPVRNTIYF. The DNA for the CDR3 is TGTGCCAGCAGCTCACAGGCCCCGGTTAGAAACACCATATATTTT.

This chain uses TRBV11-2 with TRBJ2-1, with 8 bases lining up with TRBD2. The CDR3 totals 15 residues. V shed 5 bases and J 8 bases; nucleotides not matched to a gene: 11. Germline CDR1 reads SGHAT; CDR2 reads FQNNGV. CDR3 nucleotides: TGTGCCAGCAGCCGAAGGAGCGGGGGTTGGGATGAGCAGTTCTTC. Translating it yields CASSRRSGGWDEQFF.

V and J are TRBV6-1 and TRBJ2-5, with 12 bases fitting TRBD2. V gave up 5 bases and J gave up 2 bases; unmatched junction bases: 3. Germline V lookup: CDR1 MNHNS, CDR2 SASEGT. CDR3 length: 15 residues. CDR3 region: CASSKGLAGQETQYF. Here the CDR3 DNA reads TGTGCCAGCAGTAAAGGACTAGCGGGACAAGAGACCCAGTACTTC.

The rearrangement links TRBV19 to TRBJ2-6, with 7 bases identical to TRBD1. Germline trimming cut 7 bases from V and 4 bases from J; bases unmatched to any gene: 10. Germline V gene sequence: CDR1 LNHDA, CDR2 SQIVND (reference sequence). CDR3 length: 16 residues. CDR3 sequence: CASNADRAAGANVLTF. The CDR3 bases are TGTGCCAGTAACGCAGACAGGGCGGCGGGGGCCAACGTCCTGACTTTC.

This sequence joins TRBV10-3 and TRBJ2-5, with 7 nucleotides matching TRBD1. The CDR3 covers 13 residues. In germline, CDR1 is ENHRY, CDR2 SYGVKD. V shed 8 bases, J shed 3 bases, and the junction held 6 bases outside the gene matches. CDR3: CAISGQPKETQYF. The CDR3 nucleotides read TGTGCCATCTCGGGACAGCCCAAAGAGACCCAGTACTTC.

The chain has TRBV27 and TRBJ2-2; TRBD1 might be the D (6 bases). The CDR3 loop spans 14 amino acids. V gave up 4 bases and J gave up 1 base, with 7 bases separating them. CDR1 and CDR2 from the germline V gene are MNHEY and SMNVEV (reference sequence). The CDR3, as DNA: TGTGCCAGCAGTTGGGGACAGAACACCGGGGAGCTGTTTTTT. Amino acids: CASSWGQNTGELFF.

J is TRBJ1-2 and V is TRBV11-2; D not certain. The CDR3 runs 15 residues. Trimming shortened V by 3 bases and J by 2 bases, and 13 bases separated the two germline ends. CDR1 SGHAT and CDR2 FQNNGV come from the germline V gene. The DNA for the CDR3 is TGTGCCAGCAGCTTGGATCGGACGGTGAACTATGGCTACACCTTC. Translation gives CASSLDRTVNYGYTF.

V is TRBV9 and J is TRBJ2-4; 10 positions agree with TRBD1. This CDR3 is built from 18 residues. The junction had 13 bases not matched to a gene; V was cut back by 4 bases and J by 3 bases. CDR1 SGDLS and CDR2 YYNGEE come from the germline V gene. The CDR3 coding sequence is TGTGCCAGCAGCCAACCTTTATCGGACAGGGGGGGCAAAAACATTCAGTACTTC. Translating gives CASSQPLSDRGGKNIQYF.

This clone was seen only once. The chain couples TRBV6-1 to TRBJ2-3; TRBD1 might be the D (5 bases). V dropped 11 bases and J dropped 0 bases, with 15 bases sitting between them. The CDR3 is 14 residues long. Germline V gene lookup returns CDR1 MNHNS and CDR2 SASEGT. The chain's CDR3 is CAVGQRKSTDTQYF. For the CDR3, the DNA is TGTGCCGTGGGGCAGAGAAAGAGCACAGATACGCAGTATTTT.

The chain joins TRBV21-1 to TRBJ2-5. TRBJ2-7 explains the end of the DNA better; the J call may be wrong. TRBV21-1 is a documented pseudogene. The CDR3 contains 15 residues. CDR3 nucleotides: TGTGCCAGCAGCTGCGGGTCTTTGGGGGTCTACGAGCAGTACTTC. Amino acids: CASSCGSLGVYEQYF.

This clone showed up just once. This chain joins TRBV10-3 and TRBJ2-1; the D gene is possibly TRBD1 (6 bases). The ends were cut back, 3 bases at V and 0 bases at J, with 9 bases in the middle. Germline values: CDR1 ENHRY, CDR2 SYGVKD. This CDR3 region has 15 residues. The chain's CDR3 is CAISERDNSYNEQFF. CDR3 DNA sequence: TGTGCCATCAGTGAAAGGGACAACTCCTACAATGAGCAGTTCTTC.

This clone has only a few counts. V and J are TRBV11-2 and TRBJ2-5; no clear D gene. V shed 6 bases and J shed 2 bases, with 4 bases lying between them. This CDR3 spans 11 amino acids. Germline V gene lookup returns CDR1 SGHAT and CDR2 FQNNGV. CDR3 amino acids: CASSSQETQYF. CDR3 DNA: TGTGCCAGCAGTTCACAAGAGACCCAGTACTTC. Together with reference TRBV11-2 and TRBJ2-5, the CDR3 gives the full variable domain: EAGVAQSPRYKIIEKRQSVAFWCNPISGHATLYWYQQILGQGPKLLIQFQNNGVVDDSQLPKDRFSAERLKGVDSTLKIQPAKLEDSAVYLCASSSQETQYFGPGTRLLVL.

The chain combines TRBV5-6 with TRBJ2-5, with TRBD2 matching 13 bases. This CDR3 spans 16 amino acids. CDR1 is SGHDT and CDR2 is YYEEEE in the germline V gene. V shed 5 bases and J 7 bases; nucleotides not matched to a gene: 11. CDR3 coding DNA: TGTGCCAGCAGGCCCGGGACTAGCGGGGTCCCAGGGACCCAGTACTTC. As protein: CASRPGTSGVPGTQYF.

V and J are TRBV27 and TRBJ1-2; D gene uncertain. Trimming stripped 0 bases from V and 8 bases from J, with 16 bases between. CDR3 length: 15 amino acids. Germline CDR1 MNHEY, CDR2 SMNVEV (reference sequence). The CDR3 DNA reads TGTGCCAGCAGTTTATCGCTCCTTGGGTTGGGGGGCTACACCTTC. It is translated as CASSLSLLGLGGYTF.

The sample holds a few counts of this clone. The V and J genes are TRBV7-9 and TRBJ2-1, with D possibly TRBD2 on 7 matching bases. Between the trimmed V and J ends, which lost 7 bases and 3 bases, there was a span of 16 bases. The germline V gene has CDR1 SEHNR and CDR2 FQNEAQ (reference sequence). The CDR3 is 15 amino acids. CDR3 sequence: CASTEGGGLYNEQFF. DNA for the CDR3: TGTGCCAGCACCGAGGGGGGAGGGCTCTACAATGAGCAGTTCTTC.

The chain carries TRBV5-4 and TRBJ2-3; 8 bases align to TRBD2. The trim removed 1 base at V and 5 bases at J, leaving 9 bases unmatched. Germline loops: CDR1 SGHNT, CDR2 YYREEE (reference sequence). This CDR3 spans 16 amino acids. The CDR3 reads CASSLKSGLAVDTQYF. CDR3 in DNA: TGTGCCAGCAGCTTGAAGAGCGGACTAGCTGTAGATACGCAGTATTTT.

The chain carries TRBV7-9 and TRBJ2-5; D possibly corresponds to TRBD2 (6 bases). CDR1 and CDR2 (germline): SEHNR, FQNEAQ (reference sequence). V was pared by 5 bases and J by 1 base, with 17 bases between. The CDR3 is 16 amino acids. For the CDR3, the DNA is TGTGCCAGCAGCCAAGGTAGCGGCCTCTCCCAAGAGACCCAGTACTTC. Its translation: CASSQGSGLSQETQYF.

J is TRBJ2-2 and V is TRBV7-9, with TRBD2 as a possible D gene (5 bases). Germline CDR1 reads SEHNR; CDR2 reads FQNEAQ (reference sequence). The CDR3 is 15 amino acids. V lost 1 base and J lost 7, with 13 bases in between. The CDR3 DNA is TGTGCCAGCAGCTTAGTAGGGAGAGGCAGCGGGGAGCTGTTTTTT. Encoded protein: CASSLVGRGSGELFF. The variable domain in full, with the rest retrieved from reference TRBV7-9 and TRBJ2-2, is DTGVSQNPRHKITKRGQNVTFRCDPISEHNRLYWYRQTLGQGPEFLTYFQNEAQLEKSRLLSDRFSAERPKGSFSTLEIQRTEQGDSAMYLCASSLVGRGSGELFFGEGSRLTVL.

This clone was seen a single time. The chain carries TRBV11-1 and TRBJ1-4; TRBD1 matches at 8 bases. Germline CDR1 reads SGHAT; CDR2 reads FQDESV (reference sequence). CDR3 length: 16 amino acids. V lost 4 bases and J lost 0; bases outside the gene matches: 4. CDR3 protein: CASSSGQGATNEKLFF. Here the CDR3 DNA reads TGTGCCAGCAGCTCCGGACAGGGAGCAACTAATGAAAAACTGTTTTTT.

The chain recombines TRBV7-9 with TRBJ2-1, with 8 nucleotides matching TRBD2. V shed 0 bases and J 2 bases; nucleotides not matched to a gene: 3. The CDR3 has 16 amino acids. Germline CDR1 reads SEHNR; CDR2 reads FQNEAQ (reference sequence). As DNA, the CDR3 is TGTGCCAGCAGCTTAGCCGGCGGGAGGACCTACAATGAGCAGTTCTTC. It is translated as CASSLAGGRTYNEQFF.

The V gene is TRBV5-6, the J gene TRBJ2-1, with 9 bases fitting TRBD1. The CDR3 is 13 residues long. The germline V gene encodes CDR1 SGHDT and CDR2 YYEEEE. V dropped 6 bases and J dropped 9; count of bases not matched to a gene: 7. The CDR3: CASMVDRGLEQFF. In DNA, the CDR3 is TGTGCCAGCATGGTGGACAGGGGTCTTGAGCAGTTCTTC. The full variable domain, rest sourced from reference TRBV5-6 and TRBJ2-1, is DAGVTQSPTHLIKTRGQQVTLRCSPKSGHDTVSWYQQALGQGPQFIFQYYEEEERQRGNFPDRFSGHQFPNYSSELNVNALLLGDSALYLCASMVDRGLEQFFGPGTRLTVL.

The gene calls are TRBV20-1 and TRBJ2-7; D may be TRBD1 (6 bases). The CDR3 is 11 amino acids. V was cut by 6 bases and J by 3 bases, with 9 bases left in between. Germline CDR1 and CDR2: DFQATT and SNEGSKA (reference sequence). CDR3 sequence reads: CSANRDYEQYF. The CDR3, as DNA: TGCAGTGCCAACAGGGACTACGAGCAGTACTTC.

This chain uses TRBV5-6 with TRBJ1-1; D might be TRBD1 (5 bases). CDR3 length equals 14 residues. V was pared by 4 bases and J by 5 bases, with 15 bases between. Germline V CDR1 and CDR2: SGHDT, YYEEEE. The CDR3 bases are TGTGCCAGCAGCGCGATCGGCAGGGCTACTGAAGCTTTCTTT. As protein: CASSAIGRATEAFF.

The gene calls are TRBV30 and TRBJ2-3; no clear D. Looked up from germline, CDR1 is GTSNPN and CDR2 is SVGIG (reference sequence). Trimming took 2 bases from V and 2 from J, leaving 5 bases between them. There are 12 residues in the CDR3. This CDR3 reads CAWSKYTDTQYF. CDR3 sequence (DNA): TGTGCCTGGAGTAAATACACAGATACGCAGTATTTT.

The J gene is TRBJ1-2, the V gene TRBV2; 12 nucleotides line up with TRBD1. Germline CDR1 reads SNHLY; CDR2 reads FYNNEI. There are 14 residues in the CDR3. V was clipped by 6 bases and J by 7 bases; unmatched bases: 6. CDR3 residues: CASRPGQGAGGYTF. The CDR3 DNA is TGTGCCAGCAGACCGGGACAGGGGGCAGGTGGCTACACCTTC.

CDR3 coding DNA: TGTGCCAGCAGGAGGGGAGGGACACCCACAGATACGCAGTATTTT. It translates to CASRRGGTPTDTQYF. The V gene is TRBV7-3, the J gene TRBJ2-3, with D tentatively TRBD2 (7 bases). The CDR3 is 15 residues long. Germline V gene data show CDR1 as SGHTA and CDR2 as FQGTGA. The ends were cut back, 6 bases at V and 2 bases at J, with 15 bases in the middle.